This T cell receptor beta chain derives from a study of cytomegalovirus exposure and HLA in healthy donors. Using immunoSEQ multiplex PCR, the repertoire was profiled, and TCRdb retains in-frame clones only, with some absent. The repertoire holds over 150,000 clones, with 86% as singletons. The CDR3 spans 16 residues. Germline lookup yields CDR1 SGDLS and CDR2 YYNGEE. The V and J ends lost 4 bases and 4 bases respectively, with 20 bases between them. The chain combines TRBV9 with TRBJ2-5, with TRBD2 as a possible D gene (5 bases). This receptor was taken from a man aged 18 to 29 in good health and CMV-seropositive. The specimen was PBMCs. The CDR3 nucleotides are TGTGCCAGCAGCTCGGGCCAGCGGTGGGTGGGAGAGACCCAGTACTTC. It yields the protein CASSSGQRWVGETQYF.